Listed here are 21 T cell receptor beta chains from one sample, sequenced in a study of T cells in tuberculosis. Time point defined: new active TB diagnosis, blood taken before or within 7 days of starting treatment. The protocol was immunoSEQ multiplex PCR, while the TCRdb copy is restricted to in-frame clones and leaves out a portion. The sample records under 40,000 clones, less than 95% being singletons. The material was PBMCs, obtained at tuberculosis diagnosis. The receptor set was obtained from an adult with tuberculosis.

The V and J genes are TRBV25-1 and TRBJ1-4; D gene ambiguous. The V end lost 1 base, the J end lost 0 bases, and 9 bases lay between the germline ends. The germline CDR1 and CDR2 sequences are MGHDK and SYGVNS. The CDR3 length is 16 residues. In nucleotides, the CDR3 is TGTGCCAGCAGTGAATTCCGGTCCTCAACTAATGAAAAACTGTTTTTT. Translation gives CASSEFRSSTNEKLFF. Complete variable domain (other parts from reference TRBV25-1 and TRBJ1-4): EADIYQTPRYLVIGTGKKITLECSQTMGHDKMYWYQQDPGMELHLIHYSYGVNSTEKGDLSSESTVSRIRTEHFPLTLESARPSHTSQYLCASSEFRSSTNEKLFFGSGTQLSVL.

The chain links TRBV20-1 to TRBJ1-1; a possible D gene is TRBD1 (5 bases). Germline lookup yields CDR1 DFQATT and CDR2 SNEGSKA (reference sequence). The CDR3 has 11 amino acids. Trimming shortened V by 5 bases and J by 10 bases, and 14 bases separated the two germline ends. CDR3 sequence reads: CSALGAGRAFF. DNA of the CDR3: TGCAGTGCTCTAGGGGCGGGAAGAGCTTTCTTT.

The V and J genes are TRBV7-9 and TRBJ2-4, with TRBD2 as a possible D gene (6 bases). Trimming left V 4 bases short and J 7 bases short, with 20 bases between. CDR1 and CDR2 from the germline V gene are SEHNR and FQNEAQ (reference sequence). The CDR3 runs to 16 residues. The CDR3 protein is CASSSPRRDLRNIQYF. Written as DNA, the CDR3 is TGTGCCAGCAGCTCCCCACGGCGGGACCTCCGGAACATTCAGTACTTC.

The genes are TRBV28 and TRBJ2-1; D possibly corresponds to TRBD1 (5 bases). Deletions cut 8 bases from V and 3 bases from J, with 11 bases between. The CDR3 totals 13 residues. Germline V CDR1 and CDR2: MDHEN, SYDVKM. The DNA of the CDR3 is TGTGCCAGCGTCCCAGGGATCTACAATGAGCAGTTCTTC. Residues: CASVPGIYNEQFF.

The chain recombines TRBV29-1 with TRBJ2-7; TRBD1 matches 9 bases. CDR3 size: 14 residues. Germline V gene data show CDR1 as SQVTM and CDR2 as ANQGSEA. Trimming took 7 bases from V and 9 from J; bases not matched to a gene: 16. For the CDR3, the DNA is TGCAGCGCGGAAACAGGGGGCCCCTACTCCGGGCAGTACTTC. Protein sequence: CSAETGGPYSGQYF.

This rearrangement joins TRBV30 to TRBJ1-1; no clear D gene. V was clipped by 1 base and J by 1 base, with 10 bases between them. This CDR3 spans 14 amino acids. Germline V gene lookup returns CDR1 GTSNPN and CDR2 SVGIG (reference sequence). The chain's CDR3 is CAWSAGLRNTEAFF. The CDR3, as DNA: TGTGCCTGGAGTGCAGGACTGCGGAACACTGAAGCTTTCTTT.

The chain carries TRBV15 and TRBJ2-5; 8 nucleotides match TRBD1. The ends lost 5 bases at V and 6 bases at J; junction bases unmatched: 14. Germline V gene sequence: CDR1 LNHNV, CDR2 YYDKDF (reference sequence). There are 16 residues in the CDR3. CDR3 amino acids: CATSPGRGQGTKTQYF. The CDR3 DNA reads TGTGCCACCAGCCCTGGCCGAGGACAGGGTACGAAGACCCAGTACTTC.

This chain joins TRBV6-4 and TRBJ1-2, with TRBD1 as a possible D gene (5 bases). The length of the CDR3 is 14 residues. V was pared by 0 bases and J by 2 bases, with 7 bases between. The germline V gene encodes CDR1 MRHNA and CDR2 SNTAGT. The CDR3 reads CASSDSRGNYGYTF. For the CDR3, the DNA is TGTGCCAGCAGTGACTCGCGGGGGAACTATGGCTACACCTTC.

The chain couples TRBV18 to TRBJ1-5; TRBD1 matches 8 bases. V lost 3 bases and J lost 7; bases outside the gene matches: 5. The CDR3 runs 14 residues. CDR1 is KGHSH and CDR2 is LQKENI in the germline V gene. The CDR3 sequence: CASSPQGAPQPQHF. CDR3 nucleotides: TGTGCCAGCTCACCCCAGGGGGCCCCGCAGCCCCAGCATTTT.

In DNA form, the CDR3 reads TGTGCCAGCAGAGACAGCTCCCCTGGAAACACCATATATTTT. As protein: CASRDSSPGNTIYF. This chain connects TRBV27 to TRBJ1-3; maybe TRBD1 (5 bases). Deletions cut 6 bases from V and 2 bases from J, with 11 bases between. Germline V gene sequence: CDR1 MNHEY, CDR2 SMNVEV (reference sequence). This CDR3 comprises 14 residues.

The V gene is TRBV6-6, the J gene TRBJ2-5; 12 bases map to TRBD2. Germline values: CDR1 MNHNY, CDR2 SVGAGI (reference sequence). The CDR3 loop spans 15 amino acids. The J segment lost 3 bases and the V segment lost 4 bases, leaving 3 bases of the junction unmatched. The CDR3, as DNA: TGTGCCAGCAGTTCGAGGACTAGCGGGGAAGAGACCCAGTACTTC. It is translated as CASSSRTSGEETQYF.

This rearrangement joins TRBV6-5 to TRBJ2-2; unclear D gene. The germline V gene encodes CDR1 MNHEY and CDR2 SVGAGI. V gave up 4 bases and J gave up 4 bases, with 7 bases separating them. This CDR3 has 13 residues. CDR3 nucleotides: TGTGCCAGCAGTTCCTCCGGCACCGGGGAGCTGTTTTTT. This gives the protein CASSSSGTGELFF.

V usage is TRBV18 and J usage is TRBJ1-6, with 7 bases that match TRBD1. The CDR3 loop spans 17 amino acids. The junction had 17 bases not matched to a gene; V was cut back by 6 bases and J by 9 bases. Germline CDR1 KGHSH, CDR2 LQKENI. The CDR3 protein is CASSPKGAVAFVSPLHF. The CDR3 nucleotides read TGTGCCAGCTCCCCGAAGGGGGCGGTAGCTTTTGTTTCACCCCTCCACTTT.

This chain joins TRBV7-2 and TRBJ1-6, with 7 bases fitting TRBD1. Germline CDR1 and CDR2: SGHTA and FQGNSA. The CDR3 sequence is 17 residues long. The ends lost 2 bases at V and 3 bases at J; junction bases unmatched: 7. The CDR3 DNA is TGTGCCAGCAGCTTAAGACAGGGATCGAACTATAATTCACCCCTCCACTTT. Residues: CASSLRQGSNYNSPLHF. The full variable domain, rest sourced from reference TRBV7-2 and TRBJ1-6, is GAGVSQSPSNKVTEKGKDVELRCDPISGHTALYWYRQSLGQGLEFLIYFQGNSAPDKSGLPSDRFSAERTGGSVSTLTIQRTQQEDSAVYLCASSLRQGSNYNSPLHFGNGTRLTVT.

The gene calls are TRBV6-4 and TRBJ2-1, with no clear D. V was shortened by 0 bases and J by 4 bases, with 7 bases between the two germline ends. Looked up from germline, CDR1 is MRHNA and CDR2 is SNTAGT. The CDR3 loop spans 14 amino acids. The DNA of the CDR3 is TGTGCCAGCAGTGACTCGCTGCGATACAATGAGCAGTTCTTC. As protein: CASSDSLRYNEQFF.

This chain connects TRBV10-3 to TRBJ2-7; 10 bases are shared with TRBD1. Unmatched junction bases numbered 8, after V lost 4 bases and J lost 5 bases. The CDR3 extends over 15 amino acids. CDR1 and CDR2 (germline): ENHRY, SYGVKD. CDR3 loop: CAISVFDRGPNEQYF. The CDR3 DNA is TGTGCCATCAGTGTCTTCGACAGGGGGCCTAACGAGCAGTACTTC.

The genes are TRBV18 and TRBJ1-1; 7 bases are a match to TRBD1. CDR3 length: 11 amino acids. J was trimmed by 11 bases and V by 4 bases; bases with no gene match: 4. Germline CDR1 and CDR2: KGHSH and LQKENI. CDR3 sequence: CASSQQGRAFF. The DNA of the CDR3 is TGTGCCAGCTCACAACAGGGGCGGGCTTTCTTT.

The chain carries TRBV19 and TRBJ1-2; D might be TRBD1 (5 bases). The CDR3 sequence is 12 residues long. CDR1 is LNHDA, CDR2 SQIVND, per germline (reference sequence). Trimming took off 6 bases at V and 7 bases at J, with 12 bases between the two ends. The CDR3 loop reads CASSPWGSGYTF. Here the CDR3 DNA reads TGTGCCAGTAGCCCTTGGGGCAGTGGCTACACCTTC. Supplemented by reference TRBV19 and TRBJ1-2, the full variable domain reads DGGITQSPKYLFRKEGQNVTLSCEQNLNHDAMYWYRQDPGQGLRLIYYSQIVNDFQKGDIAEGYSVSREKKESFPLTVTSAQKNPTAFYLCASSPWGSGYTFGSGTRLTVV.

The chain joins TRBV6-1 to TRBJ1-5, with a tentative D call TRBD1 (6 bases). The V gene's germline CDR1 is MNHNS and CDR2 SASEGT. Trimming shortened V by 6 bases and J by 3 bases, and 15 bases separated the two germline ends. The length of the CDR3 is 15 residues. The CDR3 region is CASRGQRANNQPQHF. CDR3 in DNA: TGTGCCAGCAGGGGACAACGAGCGAACAATCAGCCCCAGCATTTT.

This chain joins TRBV11-2 and TRBJ2-3, with 8 bases that match TRBD2. The CDR3 runs to 15 residues. After removal of 0 bases from V and 3 bases from J, the junction contained 2 bases not matched to a gene. Germline V lookup: CDR1 SGHAT, CDR2 FQNNGV. The CDR3 here is CASSLDGGATDTQYF. CDR3 nucleotides: TGTGCCAGCAGCTTAGACGGGGGGGCAACAGATACGCAGTATTTT.

This chain uses TRBV10-2 with TRBJ2-7; tentatively, D is TRBD2 (6 bases). There are 15 residues in the CDR3. V was trimmed by 4 bases and J by 4 bases, leaving 17 bases between them. Germline lookup yields CDR1 WSHSY and CDR2 SAAADI. CDR3 DNA sequence: TGCGCCAGCAGTGGGCCCGAGACTAGTAAGTACGAGCAGTACTTC. It is translated as CASSGPETSKYEQYF.